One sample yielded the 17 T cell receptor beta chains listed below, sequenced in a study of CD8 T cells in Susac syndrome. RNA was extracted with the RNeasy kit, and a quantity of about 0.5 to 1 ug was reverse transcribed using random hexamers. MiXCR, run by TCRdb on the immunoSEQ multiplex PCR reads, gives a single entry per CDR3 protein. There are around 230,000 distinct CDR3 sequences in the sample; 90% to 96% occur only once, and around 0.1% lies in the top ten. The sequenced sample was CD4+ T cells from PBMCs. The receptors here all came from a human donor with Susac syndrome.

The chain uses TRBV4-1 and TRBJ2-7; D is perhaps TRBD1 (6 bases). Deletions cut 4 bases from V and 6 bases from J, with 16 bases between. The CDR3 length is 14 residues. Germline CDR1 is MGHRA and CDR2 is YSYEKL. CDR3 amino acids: CASSLQSQGSEQYF. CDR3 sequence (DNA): TGCGCCAGCAGCCTCCAATCACAGGGCTCCGAGCAGTACTTC.

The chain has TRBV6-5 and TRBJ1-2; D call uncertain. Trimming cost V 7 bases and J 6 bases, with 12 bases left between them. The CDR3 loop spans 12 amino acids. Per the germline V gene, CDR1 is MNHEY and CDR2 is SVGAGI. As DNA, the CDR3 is TGTGCCAGCACCGACCAAAGGCATGGCTACACCTTC. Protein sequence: CASTDQRHGYTF.

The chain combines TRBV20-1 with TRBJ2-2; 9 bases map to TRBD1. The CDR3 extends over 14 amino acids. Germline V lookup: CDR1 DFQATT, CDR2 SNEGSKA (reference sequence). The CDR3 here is CGTYTGGSTGELFF. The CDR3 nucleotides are TGCGGAACTTACACAGGGGGCAGTACCGGGGAGCTGTTTTTT.

The CDR3 region is CASIDDAGRTNEQFF. The CDR3, as DNA: TGTGCCAGCATAGACGACGCCGGACGTACCAATGAGCAGTTCTTC. The chain couples TRBV25-1 to TRBJ2-1; D remains ambiguous. Per germline, CDR1 MGHDK and CDR2 SYGVNS. The V end was cut by 7 bases, the J end by 6 bases, with 19 bases between. The CDR3 is 15 residues long.

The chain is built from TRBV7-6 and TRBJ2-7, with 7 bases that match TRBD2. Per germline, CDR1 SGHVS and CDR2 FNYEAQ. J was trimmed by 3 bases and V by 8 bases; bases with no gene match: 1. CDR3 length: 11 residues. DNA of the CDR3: TGTGCCAGCGGGGGGGGCTACGAGCAGTACTTC. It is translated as CASGGGYEQYF.

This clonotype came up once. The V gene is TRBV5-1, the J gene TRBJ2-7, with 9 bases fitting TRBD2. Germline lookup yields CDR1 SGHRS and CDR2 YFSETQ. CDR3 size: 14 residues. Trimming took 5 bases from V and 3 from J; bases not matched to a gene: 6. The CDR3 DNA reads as TGCGCCAGCAGGGTAGCGGGAGTGAACTACGAGCAGTACTTC. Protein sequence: CASRVAGVNYEQYF.

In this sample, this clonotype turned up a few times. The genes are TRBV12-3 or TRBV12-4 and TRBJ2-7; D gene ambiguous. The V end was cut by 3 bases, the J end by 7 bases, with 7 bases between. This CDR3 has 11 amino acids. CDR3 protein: CASSFVEEQYF. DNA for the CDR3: TGTGCCAGCAGTTTCGTCGAGGAGCAGTACTTC.

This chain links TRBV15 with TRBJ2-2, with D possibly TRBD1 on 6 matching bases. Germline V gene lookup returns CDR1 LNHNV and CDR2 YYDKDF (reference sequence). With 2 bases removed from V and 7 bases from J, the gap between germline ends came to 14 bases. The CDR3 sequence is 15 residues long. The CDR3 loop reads CATSRTQGLGGELFF. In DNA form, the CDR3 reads TGTGCCACCAGCAGAACCCAGGGGCTGGGCGGGGAGCTGTTTTTT.

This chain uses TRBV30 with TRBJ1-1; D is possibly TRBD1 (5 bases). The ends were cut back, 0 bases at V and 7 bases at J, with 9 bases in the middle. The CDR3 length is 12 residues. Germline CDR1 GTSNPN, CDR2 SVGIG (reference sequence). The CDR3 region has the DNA TGTGCCTGGAGTGTAATAACAGGTGAAGCTTTCTTT. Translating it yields CAWSVITGEAFF.

CDR3 in amino acids: CAWSLGTHHEQYF. As DNA, the CDR3 is TGTGCCTGGAGCCTCGGGACCCACCACGAGCAGTACTTC. V usage is TRBV30 and J usage is TRBJ2-7; D is perhaps TRBD1 or TRBD2 (5 bases each). CDR1 is GTSNPN, CDR2 SVGIG, per germline (reference sequence). There are 13 residues in the CDR3. Trimming took off 3 bases at V and 5 bases at J, with 14 bases between the two ends. The variable domain in full, completed from reference TRBV30 and TRBJ2-7, reads SQTIHQWPATLVQPVGSPLSLECTVEGTSNPNLYWYRQAAGRGLQLLFYSVGIGQISSEVPQNLSASRPQDRQFILSSKKLLLSDSGFYLCAWSLGTHHEQYFGPGTRLTVT.

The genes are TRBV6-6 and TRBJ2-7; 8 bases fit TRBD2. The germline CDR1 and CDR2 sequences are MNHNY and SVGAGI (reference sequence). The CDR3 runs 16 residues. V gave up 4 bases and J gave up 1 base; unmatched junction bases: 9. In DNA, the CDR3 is TGTGCCAGCAGTTTCAACGGGGGGGACGGGTCCTACGAGCAGTACTTC. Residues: CASSFNGGDGSYEQYF.

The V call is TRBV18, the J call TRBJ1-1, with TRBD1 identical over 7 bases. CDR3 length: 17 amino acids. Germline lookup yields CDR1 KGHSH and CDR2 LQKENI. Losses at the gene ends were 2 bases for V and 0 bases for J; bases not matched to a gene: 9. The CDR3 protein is CASSPIRDSLMNTEAFF. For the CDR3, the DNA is TGTGCCAGCTCACCAATCCGGGACAGCCTAATGAACACTGAAGCTTTCTTT.

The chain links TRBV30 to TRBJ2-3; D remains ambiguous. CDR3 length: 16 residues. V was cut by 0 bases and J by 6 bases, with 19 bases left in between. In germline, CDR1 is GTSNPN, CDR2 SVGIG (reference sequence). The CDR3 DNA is TGTGCCTGGAGTGTACGTTCGGGTCGAGAACCGGATACGCAGTATTTT. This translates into CAWSVRSGREPDTQYF. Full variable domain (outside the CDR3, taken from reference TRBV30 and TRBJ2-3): SQTIHQWPATLVQPVGSPLSLECTVEGTSNPNLYWYRQAAGRGLQLLFYSVGIGQISSEVPQNLSASRPQDRQFILSSKKLLLSDSGFYLCAWSVRSGREPDTQYFGPGTRLTVL.

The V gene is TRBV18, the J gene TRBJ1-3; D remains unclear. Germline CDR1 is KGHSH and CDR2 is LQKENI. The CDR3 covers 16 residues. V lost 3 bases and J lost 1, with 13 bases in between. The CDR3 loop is CASSPLSQASGNTIYF. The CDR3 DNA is TGTGCCAGCTCACCCTTGTCCCAGGCTTCTGGAAACACCATATATTTT.

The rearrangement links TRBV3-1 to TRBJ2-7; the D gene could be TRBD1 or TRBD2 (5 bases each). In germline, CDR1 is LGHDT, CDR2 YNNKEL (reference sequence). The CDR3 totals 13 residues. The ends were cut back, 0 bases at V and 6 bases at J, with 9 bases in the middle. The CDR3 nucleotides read TGTGCCAGCAGCCAAGATGGGGGAATCGAGCAGTACTTC. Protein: CASSQDGGIEQYF.

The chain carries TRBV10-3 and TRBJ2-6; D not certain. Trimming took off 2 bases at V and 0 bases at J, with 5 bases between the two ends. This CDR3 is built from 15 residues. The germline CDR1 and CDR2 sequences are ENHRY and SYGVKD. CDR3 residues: CAISELVSGANVLTF. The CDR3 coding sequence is TGTGCCATCAGTGAGCTCGTCTCTGGGGCCAACGTCCTGACTTTC.

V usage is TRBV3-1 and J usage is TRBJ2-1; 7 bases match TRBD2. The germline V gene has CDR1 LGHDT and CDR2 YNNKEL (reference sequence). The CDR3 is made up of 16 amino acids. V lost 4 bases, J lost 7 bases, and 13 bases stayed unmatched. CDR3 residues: CASSPSRGGRTNEQFF. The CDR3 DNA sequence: TGTGCCAGCAGCCCCTCCCGGGGCGGGAGAACGAATGAGCAGTTCTTC.